One T cell receptor (beta chain) is described in this entry. There is no known antigen for this receptor. Base qualities are not provided; no much larger clone lies one nucleotide away. This sample stems from a study of T cells after posttransplantation cyclophosphamide (dated by TCRdb to between 2015 and 2016). Describing the broader study: The study tracked T cell repertoire reconstitution by TRB sequencing after myeloablative bone marrow transplantation using posttransplantation cyclophosphamide as GVHD prophylaxis. Samples from under 40 PTCy-treated patients, along with samples from roughly 15 of their related bone marrow donors, underwent antigen receptor sequencing. Blood from all 30 or so PTCy patients who had 1-year posttransplant specimens underwent TRB sequencing. In 3 patients, up to 3 additional blood samples taken between 2 and 5.2 years after transplant also underwent TRB sequencing, as did pretransplant blood from 4 patients. Because TRA and TRB clonality correlated tightly in 9 samples, the subsequent TCR analyses were limited to TRB only. Public TRB sequences were queried against a database of over 3,500 sequences associated with responses to pathogens, tumor antigens, self-antigens and alloantigens. The study at large found these results: The TRB repertoires of T cells infiltrating skin or GI tract showed only limited overlap with the TRB repertoires of T cells in blood. Across 45 or so patients, recipient CMV seropositivity and CMV reactivation were highly associated with TRB clonality; PTCy diversity was similar to CNI/methotrexate controls. Donor-recipient similarity was low at 1-2 months but rose over the first year, and later blood repertoires were often dominated by donor CD8+ memory clones.

TRB sequencing used genomic DNA with the immunoSEQ assay at survey resolution or the hsTCRB kit. The authors processed their data as follows. Initial read processing used immunoSEQ software, and repertoire analyses used the LymphoSeq R package. Clonality was computed as 1 minus normalized Shannon entropy; Gini coefficient was also calculated for each TRB dataset. To infer phenotypes in unsorted samples, TRB sequences from sorted subsets of the recipient or donor were mapped onto unsorted samples from the same recipient. Sourced from immuneACCESS, this table was stored by TCRdb with only in-frame sequences that have V and J called. A share of the clones is absent; for the studies checked, an unresolved V gene accounts for under half, and the remainder has no known explanation. V, J and clone size were drawn from that table, and D and trimming were deduced from the DNA. Present in this sample are tens of thousands of clones, roughly 92% of which were seen just once. 3.1% of the sample is taken by the ten largest.

On the day of marrow donation, related bone marrow donors gave peripheral blood samples. Peripheral blood and bone marrow mononuclear cells were isolated by Ficoll-Hypaque density centrifugation and cryopreserved. Sequencing was performed on PBMCs. This clonotype originated in a woman between 50 and 59 years old in good health and a related stem cell transplant donor.

The nucleotide sequence is TGTGCCAGCGGAGCGGGAGGCTCCTACAATGAGCAGTTCTTC. It specifies CASGAGGSYNEQFF. This chain joins TRBV19 to TRBJ2-1; a stretch of 9 junction bases matches TRBD2. The germline V gene (reference sequence) gives CDR1 as LNHDA and CDR2 as SQIVND. Counted from cysteine to phenylalanine, this CDR3 has 14 amino acids. Kept here is only the CDR3 DNA, which spans 42 bases and is read in frame from base 1. V is trimmed back by 9 bases and J by 0 bases, and the junction contains 3 bases that no gene match accounts for.